One T cell receptor beta chain is described in this entry. This record comes from a study of STAT5B mutations in CD4+ large granular lymphocyte leukemia. This table comes from immunoSEQ multiplex PCR, and its TCRdb copy is limited to in-frame clones, with some not included. The profile shows around 37,000 clones, 70% to 80% of them singletons. The sequence derives from a human donor in good health. Sequenced input: CD4+ T cells from blood buffy coats.

As DNA, the CDR3 is TGTGCCAGCAGCGGGGACAGATATAGCAATCAGCCCCAGCATTTT. Translated, it gives CASSGDRYSNQPQHF. The chain has TRBV6-1 and TRBJ1-5; TRBD1 matches 7 bases. This CDR3 is 15 amino acids long. Germline V gene lookup returns CDR1 MNHNS and CDR2 SASEGT. The trim removed 6 bases at V and 0 bases at J, leaving 5 bases unmatched.